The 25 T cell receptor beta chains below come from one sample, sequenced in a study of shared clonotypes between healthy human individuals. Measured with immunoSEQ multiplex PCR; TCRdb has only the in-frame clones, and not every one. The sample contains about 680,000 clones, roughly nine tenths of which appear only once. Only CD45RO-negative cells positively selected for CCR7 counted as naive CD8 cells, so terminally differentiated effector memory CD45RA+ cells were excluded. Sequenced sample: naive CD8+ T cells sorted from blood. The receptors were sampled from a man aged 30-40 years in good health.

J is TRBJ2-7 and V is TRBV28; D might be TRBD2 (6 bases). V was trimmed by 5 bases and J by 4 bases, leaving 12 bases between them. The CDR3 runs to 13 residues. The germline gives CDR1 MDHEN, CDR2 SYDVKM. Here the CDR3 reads CASSPGLKYEQYF. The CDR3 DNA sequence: TGTGCCAGCAGTCCGGGACTGAAATACGAGCAGTACTTC.

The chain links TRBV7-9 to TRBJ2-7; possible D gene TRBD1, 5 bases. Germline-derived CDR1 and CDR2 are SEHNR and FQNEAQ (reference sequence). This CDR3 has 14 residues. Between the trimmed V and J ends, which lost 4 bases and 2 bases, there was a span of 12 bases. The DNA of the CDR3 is TGTGCCAGCAGCTACTCAACAGGCACCTACGAGCAGTACTTC. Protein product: CASSYSTGTYEQYF.

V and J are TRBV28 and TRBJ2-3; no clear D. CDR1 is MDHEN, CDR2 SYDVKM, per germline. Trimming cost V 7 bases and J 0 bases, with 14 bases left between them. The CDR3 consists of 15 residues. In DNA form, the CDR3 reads TGTGCCAGCAAGGAGCACACGACTAGCACAGATACGCAGTATTTT. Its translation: CASKEHTTSTDTQYF.

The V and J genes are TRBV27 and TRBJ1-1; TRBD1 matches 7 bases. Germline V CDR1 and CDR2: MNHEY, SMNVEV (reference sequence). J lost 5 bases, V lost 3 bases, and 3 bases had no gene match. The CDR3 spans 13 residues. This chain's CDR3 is CASSFAGGTEAFF. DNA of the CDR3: TGTGCCAGCAGTTTCGCAGGGGGTACTGAAGCTTTCTTT.

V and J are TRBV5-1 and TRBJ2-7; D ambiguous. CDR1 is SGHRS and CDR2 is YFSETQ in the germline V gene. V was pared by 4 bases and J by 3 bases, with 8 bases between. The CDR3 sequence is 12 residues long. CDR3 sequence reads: CASSAPDYEQYF. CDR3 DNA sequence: TGCGCCAGCAGCGCGCCGGACTACGAGCAGTACTTC.

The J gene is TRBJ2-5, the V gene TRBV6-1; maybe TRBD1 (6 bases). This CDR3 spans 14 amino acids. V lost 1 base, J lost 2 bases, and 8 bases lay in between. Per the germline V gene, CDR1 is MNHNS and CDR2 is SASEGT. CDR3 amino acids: CASSEDRVQETQYF. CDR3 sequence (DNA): TGTGCCAGCAGTGAAGACAGGGTTCAAGAGACCCAGTACTTC.

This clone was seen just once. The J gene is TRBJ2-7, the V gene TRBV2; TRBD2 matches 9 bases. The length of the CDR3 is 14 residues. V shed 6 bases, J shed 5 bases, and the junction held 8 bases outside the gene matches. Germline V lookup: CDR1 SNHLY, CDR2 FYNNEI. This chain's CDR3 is CASRGSGSADEQYF. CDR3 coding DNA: TGTGCCAGCAGGGGTAGCGGGAGTGCCGACGAGCAGTACTTC. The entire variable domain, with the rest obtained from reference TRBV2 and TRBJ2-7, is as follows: EPEVTQTPSHQVTQMGQEVILRCVPISNHLYFYWYRQILGQKVEFLVSFYNNEISEKSEIFDDQFSVERPDGSNFTLKIRSTKLEDSAMYFCASRGSGSADEQYFGPGTRLTVT.

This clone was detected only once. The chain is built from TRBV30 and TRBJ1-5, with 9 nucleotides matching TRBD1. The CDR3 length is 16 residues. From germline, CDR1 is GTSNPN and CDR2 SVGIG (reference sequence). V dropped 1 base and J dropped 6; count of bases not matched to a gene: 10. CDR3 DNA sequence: TGTGCCTGGAGTGGGGGGAGGACAGGGGCCCCTCAGCCCCAGCATTTT. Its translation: CAWSGGRTGAPQPQHF. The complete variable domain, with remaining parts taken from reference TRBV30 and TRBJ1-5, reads SQTIHQWPATLVQPVGSPLSLECTVEGTSNPNLYWYRQAAGRGLQLLFYSVGIGQISSEVPQNLSASRPQDRQFILSSKKLLLSDSGFYLCAWSGGRTGAPQPQHFGDGTRLSIL.

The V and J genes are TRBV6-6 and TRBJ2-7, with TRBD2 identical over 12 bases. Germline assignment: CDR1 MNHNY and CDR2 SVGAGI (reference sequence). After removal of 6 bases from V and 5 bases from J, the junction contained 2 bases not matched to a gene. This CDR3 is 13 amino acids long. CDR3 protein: CASRRLAGDEQYF. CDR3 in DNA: TGTGCCAGCAGAAGACTAGCGGGAGACGAGCAGTACTTC.

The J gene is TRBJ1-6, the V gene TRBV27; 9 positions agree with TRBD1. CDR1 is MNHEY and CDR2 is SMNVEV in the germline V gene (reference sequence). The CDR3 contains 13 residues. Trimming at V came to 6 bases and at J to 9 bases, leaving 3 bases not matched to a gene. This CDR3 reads CASRGTGTSPLHF. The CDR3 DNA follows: TGTGCCAGCAGGGGGACAGGGACTTCACCCCTCCACTTT.

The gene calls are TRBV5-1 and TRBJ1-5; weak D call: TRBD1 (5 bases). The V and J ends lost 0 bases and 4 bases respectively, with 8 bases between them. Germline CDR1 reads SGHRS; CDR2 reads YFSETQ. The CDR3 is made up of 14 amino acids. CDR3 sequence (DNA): TGCGCCAGCAGCTTGGGTGGGGCAAATCAGCCCCAGCATTTT. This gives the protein CASSLGGANQPQHF.

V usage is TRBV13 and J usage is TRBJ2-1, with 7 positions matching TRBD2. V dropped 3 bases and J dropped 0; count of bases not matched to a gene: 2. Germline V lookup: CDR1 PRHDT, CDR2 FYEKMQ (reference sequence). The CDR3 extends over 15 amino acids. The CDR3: CASSFTSDSYNEQFF. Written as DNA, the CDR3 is TGTGCCAGCAGCTTTACTAGCGACTCCTACAATGAGCAGTTCTTC.

In nucleotides, the CDR3 is TGCAGCGTTGACAGCAGGGTCGGGGAGACCCAGTACTTC. This translates into CSVDSRVGETQYF. This chain connects TRBV29-1 to TRBJ2-5, with a possible D match to TRBD1 (5 bases). V dropped 3 bases and J dropped 5 bases, with 13 bases sitting between them. The CDR3 has 13 residues. Germline CDR1 is SQVTM and CDR2 is ANQGSEA.

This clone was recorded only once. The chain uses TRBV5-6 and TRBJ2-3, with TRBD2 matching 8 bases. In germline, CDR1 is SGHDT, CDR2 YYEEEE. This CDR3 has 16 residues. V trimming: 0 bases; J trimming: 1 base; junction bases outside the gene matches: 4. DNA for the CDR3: TGTGCCAGCAGCTTGGGGGGTAGCGGGGGCACAGATACGCAGTATTTT. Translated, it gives CASSLGGSGGTDTQYF.

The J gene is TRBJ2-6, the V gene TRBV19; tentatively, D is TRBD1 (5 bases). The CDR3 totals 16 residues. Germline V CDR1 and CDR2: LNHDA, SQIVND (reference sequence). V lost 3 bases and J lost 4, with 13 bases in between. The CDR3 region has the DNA TGTGCCAGTAGTATTTATGGCAGGGCGGGGGCCAACGTCCTGACTTTC. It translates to CASSIYGRAGANVLTF.

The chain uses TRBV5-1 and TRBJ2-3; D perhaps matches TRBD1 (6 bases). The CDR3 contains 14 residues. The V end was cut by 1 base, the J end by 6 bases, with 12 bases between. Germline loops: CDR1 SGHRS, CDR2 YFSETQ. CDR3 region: CASSLLGALDTQYF. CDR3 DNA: TGCGCCAGCAGCTTGTTGGGGGCGCTGGATACGCAGTATTTT.

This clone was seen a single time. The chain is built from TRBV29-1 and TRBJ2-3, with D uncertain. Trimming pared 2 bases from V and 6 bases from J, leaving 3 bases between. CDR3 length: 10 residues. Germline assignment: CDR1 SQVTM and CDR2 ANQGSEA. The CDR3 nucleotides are TGCAGCGTTGAAAAGGATACGCAGTATTTT. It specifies CSVEKDTQYF.

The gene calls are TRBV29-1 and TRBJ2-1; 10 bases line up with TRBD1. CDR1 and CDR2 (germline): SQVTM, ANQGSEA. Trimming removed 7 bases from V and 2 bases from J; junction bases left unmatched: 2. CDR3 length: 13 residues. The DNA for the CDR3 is TGCAGCGGCGGGACAGGGGCCTACAATGAGCAGTTCTTC. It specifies CSGGTGAYNEQFF.

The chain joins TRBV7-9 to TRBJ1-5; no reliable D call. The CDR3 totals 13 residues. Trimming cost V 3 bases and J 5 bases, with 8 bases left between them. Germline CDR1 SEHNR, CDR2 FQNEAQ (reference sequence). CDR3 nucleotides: TGTGCCAGCAGCTTCCTCGTGGATCAGCCCCAGCATTTT. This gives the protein CASSFLVDQPQHF.

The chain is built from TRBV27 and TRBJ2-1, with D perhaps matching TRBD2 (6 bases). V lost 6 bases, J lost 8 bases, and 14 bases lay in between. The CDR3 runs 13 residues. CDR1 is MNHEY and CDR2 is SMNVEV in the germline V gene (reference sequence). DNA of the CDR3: TGTGCCAGCAGACCCGGGGGTGGGGATGAGCAGTTCTTC. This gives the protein CASRPGGGDEQFF.

CDR3 DNA: TGTGCCAGCAGCTTTCACGTCCGGGTCGCGAACACCGGGGAGCTGTTTTTT. Translation gives CASSFHVRVANTGELFF. The gene calls are TRBV7-9 and TRBJ2-2; no clear D. Deletions cut 3 bases from V and 0 bases from J, with 14 bases between. The CDR3 extends over 17 amino acids. Germline CDR1 reads SEHNR; CDR2 reads FQNEAQ (reference sequence).

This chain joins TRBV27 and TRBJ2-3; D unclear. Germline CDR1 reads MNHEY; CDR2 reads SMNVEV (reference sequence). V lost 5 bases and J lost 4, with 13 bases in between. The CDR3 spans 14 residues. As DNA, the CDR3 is TGTGCCAGCAGTGCCCGGGCCCGCCCAGATACGCAGTATTTT. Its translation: CASSARARPDTQYF.

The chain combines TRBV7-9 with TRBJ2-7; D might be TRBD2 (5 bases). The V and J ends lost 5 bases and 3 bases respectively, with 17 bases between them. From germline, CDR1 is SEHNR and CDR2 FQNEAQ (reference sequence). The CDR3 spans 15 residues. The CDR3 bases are TGTGCCAGCAGCCCCCCCGGGGTGATCTACTACGAGCAGTACTTC. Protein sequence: CASSPPGVIYYEQYF. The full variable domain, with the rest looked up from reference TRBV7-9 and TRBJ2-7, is DTGVSQNPRHKITKRGQNVTFRCDPISEHNRLYWYRQTLGQGPEFLTYFQNEAQLEKSRLLSDRFSAERPKGSFSTLEIQRTEQGDSAMYLCASSPPGVIYYEQYFGPGTRLTVT.

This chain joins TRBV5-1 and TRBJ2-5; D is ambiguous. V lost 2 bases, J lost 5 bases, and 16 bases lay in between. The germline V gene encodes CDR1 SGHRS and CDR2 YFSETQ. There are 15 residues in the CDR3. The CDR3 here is CASSFRDPVKETQYF. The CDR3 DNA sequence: TGCGCCAGCAGCTTCCGAGACCCAGTTAAGGAGACCCAGTACTTC.

In DNA form, the CDR3 reads TGTGCCAGCAGCTGGACGGTGAACACTGAAGCTTTCTTT. Protein sequence: CASSWTVNTEAFF. This chain connects TRBV11-3 to TRBJ1-1; D unclear. V was clipped by 4 bases and J by 0 bases, with 6 bases between them. Germline loops: CDR1 SGHNT, CDR2 YENEEA. The length of the CDR3 is 13 residues.